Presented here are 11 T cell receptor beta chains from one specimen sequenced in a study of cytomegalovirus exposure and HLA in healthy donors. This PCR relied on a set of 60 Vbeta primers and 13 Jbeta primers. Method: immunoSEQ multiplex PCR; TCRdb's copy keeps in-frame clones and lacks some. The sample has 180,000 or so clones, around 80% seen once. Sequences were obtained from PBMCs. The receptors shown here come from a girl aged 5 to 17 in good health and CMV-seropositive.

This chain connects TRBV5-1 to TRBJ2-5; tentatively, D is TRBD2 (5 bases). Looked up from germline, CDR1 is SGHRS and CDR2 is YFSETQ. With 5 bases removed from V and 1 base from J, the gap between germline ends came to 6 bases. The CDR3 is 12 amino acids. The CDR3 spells CASREGQETQYF. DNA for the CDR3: TGCGCCAGCAGAGAGGGCCAAGAGACCCAGTACTTC. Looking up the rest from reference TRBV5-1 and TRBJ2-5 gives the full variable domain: KAGVTQTPRYLIKTRGQQVTLSCSPISGHRSVSWYQQTPGQGLQFLFEYFSETQRNKGNFPGRFSGRQFSNSRSEMNVSTLELGDSALYLCASREGQETQYFGPGTRLLVL.

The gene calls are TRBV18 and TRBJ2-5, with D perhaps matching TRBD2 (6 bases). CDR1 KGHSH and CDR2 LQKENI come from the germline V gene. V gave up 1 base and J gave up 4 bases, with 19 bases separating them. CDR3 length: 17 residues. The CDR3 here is CASSPRKAGRGRETQYF. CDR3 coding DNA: TGTGCCAGCTCACCACGAAAGGCGGGACGCGGCCGAGAGACCCAGTACTTC.

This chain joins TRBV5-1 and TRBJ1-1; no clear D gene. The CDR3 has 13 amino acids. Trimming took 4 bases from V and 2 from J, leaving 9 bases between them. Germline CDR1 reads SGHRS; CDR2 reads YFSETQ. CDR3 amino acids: CASSRVANTEAFF. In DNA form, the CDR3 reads TGCGCCAGCAGCCGGGTGGCCAACACTGAAGCTTTCTTT.

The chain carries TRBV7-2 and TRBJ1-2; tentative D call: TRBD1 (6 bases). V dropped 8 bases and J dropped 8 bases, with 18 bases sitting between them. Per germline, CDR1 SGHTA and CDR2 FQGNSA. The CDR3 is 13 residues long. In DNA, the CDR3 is TGTGCCAGCGGTCGAGGGGGGGAGGGCGGCTACACCTTC. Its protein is CASGRGGEGGYTF.

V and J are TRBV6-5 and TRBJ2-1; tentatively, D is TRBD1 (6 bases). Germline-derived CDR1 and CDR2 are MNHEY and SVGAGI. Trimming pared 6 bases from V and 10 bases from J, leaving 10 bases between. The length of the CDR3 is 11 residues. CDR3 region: CASSLGTEQFF. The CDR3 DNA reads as TGTGCCAGCAGCCTTGGGACAGAGCAGTTCTTC.

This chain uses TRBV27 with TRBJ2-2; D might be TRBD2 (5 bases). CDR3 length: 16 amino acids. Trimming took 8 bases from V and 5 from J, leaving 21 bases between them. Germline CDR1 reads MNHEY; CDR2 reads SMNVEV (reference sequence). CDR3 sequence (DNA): TGTGCCAGCGCGGACCCGGGTGCTCCGGGGACCGGGGAGCTGTTTTTT. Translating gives CASADPGAPGTGELFF.

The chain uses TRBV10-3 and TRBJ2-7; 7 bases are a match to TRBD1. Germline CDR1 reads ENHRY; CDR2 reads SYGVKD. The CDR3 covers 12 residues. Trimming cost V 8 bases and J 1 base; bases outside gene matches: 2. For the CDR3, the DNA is TGTGCCATCCGGGACAGTTCCTACGAGCAGTACTTC. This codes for CAIRDSSYEQYF.

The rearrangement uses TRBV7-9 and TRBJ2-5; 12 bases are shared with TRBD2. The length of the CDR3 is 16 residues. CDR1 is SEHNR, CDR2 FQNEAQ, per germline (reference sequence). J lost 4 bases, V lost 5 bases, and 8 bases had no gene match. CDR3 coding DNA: TGTGCCAGCAGCGTTAAACTAGCGGGAGGCTCAGAGACCCAGTACTTC. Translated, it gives CASSVKLAGGSETQYF.

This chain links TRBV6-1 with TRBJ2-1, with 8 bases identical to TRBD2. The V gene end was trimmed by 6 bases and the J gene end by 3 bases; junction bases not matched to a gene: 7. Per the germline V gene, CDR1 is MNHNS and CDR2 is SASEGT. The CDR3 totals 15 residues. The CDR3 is CASRPTSGHYNEQFF. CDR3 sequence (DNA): TGTGCCAGCAGACCCACTAGCGGACACTACAATGAGCAGTTCTTC.

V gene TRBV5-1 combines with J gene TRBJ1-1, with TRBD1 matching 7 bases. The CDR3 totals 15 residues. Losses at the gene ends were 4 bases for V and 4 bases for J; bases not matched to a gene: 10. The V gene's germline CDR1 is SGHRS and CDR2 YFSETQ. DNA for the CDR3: TGCGCCAGCAGCCCCGGACAGGTTGAAGGCACTGAAGCTTTCTTT. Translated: CASSPGQVEGTEAFF. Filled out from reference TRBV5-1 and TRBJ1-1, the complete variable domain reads KAGVTQTPRYLIKTRGQQVTLSCSPISGHRSVSWYQQTPGQGLQFLFEYFSETQRNKGNFPGRFSGRQFSNSRSEMNVSTLELGDSALYLCASSPGQVEGTEAFFGQGTRLTVV.

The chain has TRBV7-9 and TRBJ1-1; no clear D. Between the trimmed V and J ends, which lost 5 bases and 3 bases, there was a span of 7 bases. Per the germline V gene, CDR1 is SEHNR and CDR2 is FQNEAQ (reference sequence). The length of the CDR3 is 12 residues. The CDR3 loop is CASSAGDTEAFF. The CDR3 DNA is TGTGCCAGCAGCGCTGGAGACACTGAAGCTTTCTTT.